The T cell receptor beta chain described here comes from a study of T cell responses to AZD1222 COVID-19 vaccine. In the study overall: Second doses at about 4 or about 12 weeks were pooled.

Sequencing was performed with immunoSEQ multiplex PCR; in TCRdb, only in-frame clones are kept and a portion is missing. This table has under 200,000 clones, about nine tenths appearing once. The study's findings and limits: Clonal diversity may have been underestimated, and the donors were mostly white British, with more females than males.

This clone was seen once. Antigen: not known. The germline gives CDR1 MRHNA, CDR2 SNTAGT. CDR3 length equals 15 residues. V shed 8 bases and J 5 bases; nucleotides not matched to a gene: 8. This sample comprised peripheral blood, obtained on day 0 of AZD1222 vaccination. The TCR was taken from an adult in good health. The chain is built from TRBV6-4 and TRBJ2-2, with 10 positions matching TRBD1. As DNA, the CDR3 is TGTGCCAGCGGGACAGGGGACCTTTCAACCGGGGAGCTGTTTTTT. Translating it yields CASGTGDLSTGELFF.